This T cell receptor (beta chain) was recovered during a study of blood T cells in healthy people across ages. Study-level background: Researchers report that template switching captured about one barcoded beta molecule per two T cells.

CDR3 length: 16 residues. Germline loops: CDR1 LGHDT, CDR2 YNNKEL (reference sequence). Trimming removed 0 bases from V and 2 bases from J; junction bases left unmatched: 3. The authors isolated at least 7 million PBMCs per sample. Notes on this clonotype: The antigen remains unidentified.

Study-wide points: Unsorted PBMC input precluded a conclusive naive versus antigen-experienced comparison.

A J-beta primer mix and a sample-barcoded 5' primer were used in a second PCR of roughly 7 to 12 cycles. TCRdb re-called the 5' RACE reads with MiXCR, one entry per CDR3 protein. The sample carries approximately 730,000 distinct CDR3 sequences, 50% to 65% recorded once. This chain joins TRBV3-1 and TRBJ1-4; 7 bases agree with TRBD1. Source material: blood. This TCR was sampled from an elderly man in good health. This CDR3 is CASSQDWGQTNEKLFF. The CDR3 DNA reads as TGTGCCAGCAGCCAAGATTGGGGACAGACTAATGAAAAACTGTTTTTT.